Listed below are T cell receptor beta chains from one sample, sequenced in a study of glioma-infiltrating T cells. TCRdb redid the calling of the multiplex PCR reads with MiXCR, one entry per CDR3 protein. The table has fewer than 250,000 distinct CDR3 sequences, 30% to 40% seen once. Sequencing was carried out using glioma tissue, nonneoplastic brain tissue, or PBMCs (not recorded which). The receptors derive from a human donor with low-grade glioma or glioblastoma, undergoing nonglioma brain surgery, or in good health (not recorded which). Both conserved end residues are part of each CDR3. D genes are given only for firm matches. Clone size is given for some rows only: seen once, a few or many times, or a class if the clone is expanded.

V	D	J	size	DNA	CDR3
TRBV28	NA	TRBJ2-7	many	TGTGCCAGCAGTTTAATGGGTCCCTACGAGCAGTACTTC	CASSLMGPYEQYF
TRBV7-9	NA	TRBJ1-1	NA	TGTGCCAGCAGCTTAGTAAGGGGGGCCGGGAAAACTGAAGCTTTCTTT	CASSLVRGAGKTEAFF
TRBV5-1	NA	TRBJ2-3	NA	TGCGCCAGCAGTCCCCTATCCGGCACGGGCCCAGATACGCAGTATTTT	CASSPLSGTGPDTQYF
TRBV7-9	NA	TRBJ2-7	few	TGTGCCAGCGAGGACAGTAATTACGAGCAGTACTTC	CASEDSNYEQYF
TRBV5-1	NA	TRBJ2-7	few	TGCGCCAGCAGCTTGGCGCCTGGCACTGGGAACGAGCAGTACTTC	CASSLAPGTGNEQYF
TRBV20-1	NA	TRBJ2-7	many	TGCAGTGCCCCGAGACAGGTCCTAAACGAGCAGTACTTC	CSAPRQVLNEQYF
TRBV10-3	TRBD1	TRBJ2-7	many	TGTGCCATCAGTGAGTCGACAGGGTTCTACGAGCAGTACTTC	CAISESTGFYEQYF
TRBV28	NA	TRBJ2-3	many	TGTGCCAGCAGTTTATTCGTACCCCCAATTACCGGGACGCAGTATTTT	CASSLFVPPITGTQYF
TRBV10-3	NA	TRBJ2-5	many	TGTGCCATCAGGGGGGGACAGCAAGAGACCCAGTACTTC	CAIRGGQQETQYF
TRBV14	NA	TRBJ2-6	NA	TGTGCCAGCAGCCAAGATAGGGAAGCTGGGGCCAACGTCCTGACTTTC	CASSQDREAGANVLTF
TRBV25-1	NA	TRBJ1-1	many	TGTGCCAGCAGTGAATACCTTACCGCTTTCTTT	CASSEYLTAFF
TRBV7-2	TRBD1	TRBJ2-7	once	TGTGCCAGCAGCCAAGGTCGCAGGACAGGGGGCGAGCAGTACTTC	CASSQGRRTGGEQYF
TRBV30	TRBD1	TRBJ1-5	NA	TGTGCCTGGAGTGCCTCGACAGGGGCAAGGCAGCCCCAGCATTTT	CAWSASTGARQPQHF
TRBV19	NA	TRBJ1-6	many	TGTGCCAGTCGTACTTACTCCGGTAATTCACCCCTCCACTTT	CASRTYSGNSPLHF
TRBV7-3	TRBD2	TRBJ2-3	few	TGTGCCAGCAGCCCGCTAGCGGGAGCGGGAGATACGCAGTATTTT	CASSPLAGAGDTQYF
TRBV6-2/TRBV6-3	NA	TRBJ2-6	medium-sized	TGTGCCAGCAACGCGGACGGGTCTGGGGCCAACGTCCTGACTTTC	CASNADGSGANVLTF
TRBV6-2/TRBV6-3	NA	TRBJ1-1	many	TGTGCCAGCAGTTGGGAATGGACTGAAGCTTTCTTT	CASSWEWTEAFF
TRBV28	TRBD2	TRBJ2-7	many	TGTGCCAGCAGTTCTAGCGGGAGGTCCCTTGACGAGCAGTACTTC	CASSSSGRSLDEQYF
TRBV28	NA	TRBJ2-2	many	TGTGCCAGCAGTTTATGGTCGAACACCGGGGAGCTGTTTTTT	CASSLWSNTGELFF
TRBV6-5	TRBD1	TRBJ2-1	NA	TGTGCCAGCAGGGGACAGGATTACAATGAGCAGTTCTTC	CASRGQDYNEQFF
TRBV25-1	NA	TRBJ2-1	many	TGTGCCAGCAGTGAATTGGGGGGGCCCTACAATGAGCAGTTCTTC	CASSELGGPYNEQFF
TRBV7-6	NA	TRBJ2-7	few	TGTGCCAGCAGCTCACTCGGTAACACCTACGAGCAGTACTTC	CASSSLGNTYEQYF
TRBV2	NA	TRBJ1-5	many	TGTGCCAGCAGACTCTATGGCAGGGGCCAGCCCCAGCATTTT	CASRLYGRGQPQHF
TRBV28	NA	TRBJ1-5	many	TGTGCCAGCAGTTTAAGTGGGATTCAGCCCCAGCATTTT	CASSLSGIQPQHF
TRBV11-2	NA	TRBJ1-5	NA	TGTGCCAGCAGCTTAGAGTTGAGTCAGCCCCAGCATTTT	CASSLELSQPQHF
TRBV6-5	NA	TRBJ2-5	NA	TGTGCCACCCTTGGACAGTTCGAGGAGGCCCAGTACTTC	CATLGQFEEAQYF
TRBV7-2	TRBD2	TRBJ2-1	NA	TGTGCCAGCAGCCTCTCTTCTAGCGGGGACTACAATGAGCAGTTCTTC	CASSLSSSGDYNEQFF
TRBV5-4	NA	TRBJ2-1	NA	TGTGCCAGCAGCTTGTCTACGACCAATGAGCAGTTCTTC	CASSLSTTNEQFF
TRBV29-1	NA	TRBJ1-1	NA	TGCAGCGTTGATCAGGGCAGGGACACTGAAGCTTTCTTT	CSVDQGRDTEAFF
TRBV5-4	NA	TRBJ1-1	many	TGTGCCAGCAGCCAGAGAACAGGGAGGACTGAAGCTTTCTTT	CASSQRTGRTEAFF
TRBV6-4	NA	TRBJ2-1	few	TGTGCCAGCAGTGACTCGATTTACGGCTCCTACAATGAGCAGTTCTTC	CASSDSIYGSYNEQFF
TRBV27	TRBD1	TRBJ2-5	many	TGTGCCAGCAGTCCCCCGGGACAGGGGCGGGAGACCCAGTACTTC	CASSPPGQGRETQYF
TRBV18	NA	TRBJ2-3	NA	TGTGCCAGCTCACCAAAGACTAACTCCCGCACAGATACGCAGTATTTT	CASSPKTNSRTDTQYF
TRBV19	TRBD1	TRBJ1-1	NA	TGTGCCAGTAGTGCTCGGACAGGAGGGAACGCTGAAGCTTTCTTT	CASSARTGGNAEAFF
TRBV20-1	TRBD2	TRBJ2-1	many	TGCAGTGCCCGGACTAGCAGCTCCTACAATGAGCAGTTCTTC	CSARTSSSYNEQFF
TRBV7-9	TRBD1	TRBJ2-7	many	TGTGCCAGCAGCTGGAGCTCGACAGGACAGGGGATGCCCTACGAGCAGTACTTC	CASSWSSTGQGMPYEQYF
TRBV7-2	NA	TRBJ1-1	NA	TGTGCCAGCAGCACGACAGTGAGCACTGAAACTTTCTTT	CASSTTVSTETFF
TRBV29-1	NA	TRBJ2-7	many	TGCAGCGGCGGATCGGGGTACGAGCAGTACTTC	CSGGSGYEQYF
TRBV12-3/TRBV12-4	NA	TRBJ1-5	NA	TGTGCCAGCAGTTCGACGGACTCTCGTGGCAATCAGCCCCAGCATTTT	CASSSTDSRGNQPQHF
TRBV20-1	TRBD2	TRBJ2-5	many	TGCAGTGCTAGAGCCCTGACTAGCGGCCAAGAGACCCAGTACTTC	CSARALTSGQETQYF
TRBV5-4	NA	TRBJ2-1	once	TGTGCCAGCAGCTTGGGCCTATTTAGCTCCTACAATGAGCAGTTCTTC	CASSLGLFSSYNEQFF
TRBV16	NA	TRBJ2-3	many	TGTGCCAGCAGCCAATCGGCCGATACGCAGTATTTT	CASSQSADTQYF
TRBV4-3	NA	TRBJ1-6	many	TGCGCCAGCAGCCAAGACGGGGTCTCACCCCTCCACTTT	CASSQDGVSPLHF
TRBV29-1	NA	TRBJ2-3	many	TGCAGCGTTGAAGAAGGCCCAAACACAGATACGCAGTATTTT	CSVEEGPNTDTQYF
TRBV7-2	TRBD2	TRBJ2-1	many	TGTGCCAGCTCTGCCAGCGGGAGTAGAAATGAGCAGTTCTTC	CASSASGSRNEQFF
TRBV27	TRBD1	TRBJ1-1	many	TGTGCCAGCAGTTTAGGGACAGGGAACACTGAAGCTTTCTTT	CASSLGTGNTEAFF
TRBV20-1	NA	TRBJ2-1	many	TGCAGTGCTAGTCTCGGGAGTGGATCCTACAATGAGCAGTTCTTC	CSASLGSGSYNEQFF
TRBV6-2/TRBV6-3	TRBD1	TRBJ1-2	NA	TGTGCCAGGAGTCTCCAGGGGGGGAGTAGTAGTGGCGACACCTTC	CARSLQGGSSSGDTF
TRBV4-2	TRBD2	TRBJ2-1	NA	TGTGCCAGCAGCCAAGAGCGGGCGGGAGGGTTCTACAATGAGCAGTTCTTC	CASSQERAGGFYNEQFF